Reported below is one TCR beta chain. Some clones are missing from TCRdb's copy, which holds only in-frame ones; the method was immunoSEQ multiplex PCR. The sample lists millions of clones, over 85% occurring once. These data come from a study of shared clonotypes between healthy human individuals. Germline loops: CDR1 SGHVS, CDR2 FNYEAQ. V was cut by 3 bases and J by 0 bases, with 4 bases left in between. CDR3 length equals 13 residues. What was sequenced was naive CD4+ T cells sorted from blood. Subset indicated: CD45RA+ positively selected. The chain uses TRBV7-6 and TRBJ2-3, with D hard to call. This sequence was found in a man between 18 and 35 years old in good health. Here the CDR3 reads CASSFSSTDTQYF. DNA of the CDR3: TGTGCCAGCAGCTTTAGTAGCACAGATACGCAGTATTTT.